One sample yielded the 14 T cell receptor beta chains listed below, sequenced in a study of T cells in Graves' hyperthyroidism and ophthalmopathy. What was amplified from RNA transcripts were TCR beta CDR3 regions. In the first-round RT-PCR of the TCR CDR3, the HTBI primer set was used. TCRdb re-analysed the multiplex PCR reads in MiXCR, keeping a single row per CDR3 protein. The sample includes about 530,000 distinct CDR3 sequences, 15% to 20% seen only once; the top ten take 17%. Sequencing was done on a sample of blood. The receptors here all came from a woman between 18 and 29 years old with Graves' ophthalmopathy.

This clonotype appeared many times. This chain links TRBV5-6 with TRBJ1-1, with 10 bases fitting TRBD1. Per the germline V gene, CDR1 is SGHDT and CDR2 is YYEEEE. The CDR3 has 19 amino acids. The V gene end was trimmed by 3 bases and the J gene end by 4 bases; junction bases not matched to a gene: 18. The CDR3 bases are TGTGCCAGCAGCTGGGACAGGGGTCTCCTCCTGGTCTCCAGCACTGAAGCTTTCTTT. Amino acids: CASSWDRGLLLVSSTEAFF.

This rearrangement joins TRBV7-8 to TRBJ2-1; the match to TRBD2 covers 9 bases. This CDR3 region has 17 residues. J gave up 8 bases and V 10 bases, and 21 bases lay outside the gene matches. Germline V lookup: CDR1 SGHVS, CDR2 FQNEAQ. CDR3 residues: CATIVGLAGMYVYEQFF. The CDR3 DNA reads TGTGCCACTATCGTGGGGCTAGCGGGAATGTACGTGTATGAGCAGTTCTTC.

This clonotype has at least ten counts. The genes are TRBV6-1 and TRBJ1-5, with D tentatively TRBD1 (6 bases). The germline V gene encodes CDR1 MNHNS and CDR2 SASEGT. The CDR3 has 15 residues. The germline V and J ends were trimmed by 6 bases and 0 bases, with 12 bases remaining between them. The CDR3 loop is CASRRQAYSNQPQHF. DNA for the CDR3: TGTGCCAGCAGGAGACAGGCGTATAGCAATCAGCCCCAGCATTTT.

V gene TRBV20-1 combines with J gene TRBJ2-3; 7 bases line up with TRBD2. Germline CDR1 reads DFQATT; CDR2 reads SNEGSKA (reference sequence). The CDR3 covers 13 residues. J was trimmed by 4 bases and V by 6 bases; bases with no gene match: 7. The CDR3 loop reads CSAEVRGADTQYF. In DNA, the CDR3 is TGCAGTGCGGAGGTCCGGGGGGCAGATACGCAGTATTTT.

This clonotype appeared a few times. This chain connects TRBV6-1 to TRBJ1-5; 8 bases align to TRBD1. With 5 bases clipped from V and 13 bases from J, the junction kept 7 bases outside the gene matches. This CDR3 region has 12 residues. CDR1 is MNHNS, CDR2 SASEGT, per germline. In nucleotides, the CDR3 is TGTGCCAGCAGTCCCTCGACAGGGGTACAGCATTTT. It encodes CASSPSTGVQHF.

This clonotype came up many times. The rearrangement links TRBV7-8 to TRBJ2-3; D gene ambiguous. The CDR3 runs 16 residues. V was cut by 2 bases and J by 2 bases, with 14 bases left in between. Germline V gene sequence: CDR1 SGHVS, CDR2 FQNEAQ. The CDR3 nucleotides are TGTGCCAGCAGCTTACGCCGAGAGTTGATCACAGATACGCAGTATTTT. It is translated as CASSLRRELITDTQYF.

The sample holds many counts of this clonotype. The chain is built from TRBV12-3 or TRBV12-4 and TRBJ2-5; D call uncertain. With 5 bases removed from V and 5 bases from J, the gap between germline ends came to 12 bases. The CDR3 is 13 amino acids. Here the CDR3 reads CASSPFRIETQYF. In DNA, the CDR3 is TGTGCCAGCAGTCCATTTCGAATCGAGACCCAGTACTTC.

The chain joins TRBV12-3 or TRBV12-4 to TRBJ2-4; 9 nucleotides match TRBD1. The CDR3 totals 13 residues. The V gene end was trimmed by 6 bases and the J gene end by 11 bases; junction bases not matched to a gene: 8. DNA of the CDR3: TGTGCCAGCAGACTGGGACAGGGTCCGTTTCAGTACTTC. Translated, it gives CASRLGQGPFQYF.

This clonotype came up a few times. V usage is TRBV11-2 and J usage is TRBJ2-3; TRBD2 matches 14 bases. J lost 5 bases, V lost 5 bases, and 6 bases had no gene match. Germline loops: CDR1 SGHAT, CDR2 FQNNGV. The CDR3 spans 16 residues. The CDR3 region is CASSLGLAGGGDTQYF. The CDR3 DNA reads TGTGCCAGCAGCCTAGGACTAGCGGGGGGTGGAGATACGCAGTATTTT.

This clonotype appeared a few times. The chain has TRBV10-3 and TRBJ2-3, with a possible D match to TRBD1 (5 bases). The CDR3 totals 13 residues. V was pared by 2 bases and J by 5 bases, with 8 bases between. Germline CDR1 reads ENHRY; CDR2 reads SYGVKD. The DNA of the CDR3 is TGTGCCATCAGTGAGATGGGGCAAGATACGCAGTATTTT. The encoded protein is CAISEMGQDTQYF.

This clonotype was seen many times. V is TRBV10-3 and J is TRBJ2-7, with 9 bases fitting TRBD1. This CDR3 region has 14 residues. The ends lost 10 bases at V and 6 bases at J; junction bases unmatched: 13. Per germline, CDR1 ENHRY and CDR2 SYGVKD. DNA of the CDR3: TGTGCCACCCGTTTGGACAGGGGCCATCGCGAGCAGTACTTC. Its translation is CATRLDRGHREQYF.

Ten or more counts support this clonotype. The CDR3, as DNA: TGTGCCAGCACACGGATGAACACTGAAGCTTTCTTT. Protein product: CASTRMNTEAFF. This chain uses TRBV7-9 with TRBJ1-1; D not resolved. The CDR3 is 12 amino acids. Between the trimmed V and J ends, which lost 7 bases and 0 bases, there was a span of 6 bases. The germline gives CDR1 SEHNR, CDR2 FQNEAQ (reference sequence).

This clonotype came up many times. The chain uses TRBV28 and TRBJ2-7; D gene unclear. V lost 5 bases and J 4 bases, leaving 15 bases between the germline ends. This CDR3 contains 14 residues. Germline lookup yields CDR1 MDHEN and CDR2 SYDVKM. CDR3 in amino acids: CASSQYGLDYEQYF. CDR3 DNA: TGTGCCAGCAGTCAATACGGGCTGGATTACGAGCAGTACTTC.

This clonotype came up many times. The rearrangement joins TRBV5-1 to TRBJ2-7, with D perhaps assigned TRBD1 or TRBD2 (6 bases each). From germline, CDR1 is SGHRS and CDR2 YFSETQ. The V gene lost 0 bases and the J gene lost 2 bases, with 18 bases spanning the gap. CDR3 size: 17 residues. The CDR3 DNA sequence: TGCGCCAGCAGCTTGGGGACTTACAGGGACTTGACCTACGAGCAGTACTTC. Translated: CASSLGTYRDLTYEQYF.